The TCR beta chain under discussion was sequenced for a study of T cells in Graves' hyperthyroidism and ophthalmopathy. As for the study in general: Peripheral blood specimens were obtained at initial diagnosis, prior to any treatment. Regarding the study as a whole: Most thyroid clonotypes that were expanded above 0.001 also turned up in blood. The model made its ophthalmopathy prediction, and onset followed a median approximately six months later.

Per germline, CDR1 MRHNA and CDR2 SNTAGT. This CDR3 region has 14 residues. With 2 bases removed from V and 3 bases from J, the gap between germline ends came to 7 bases. TCR beta CDR3 regions were amplified from RNA. The HTBI primer set was used in a first-round RT-PCR of the TCR CDR3. One entry per CDR3 protein, called by TCRdb with MiXCR from the multiplex PCR reads. The sample has around 500,000 distinct CDR3 sequences, around 16% seen once. Regarding this clonotype: Its antigen is currently unknown.

Diagnoses used clinical symptoms, serum thyroxine and TRAb, thyroid ultrasound and orbital computed tomography. The chain has TRBV6-4 and TRBJ2-2; D uncertain. This receptor was taken from a woman aged 30 to 39 with Graves' ophthalmopathy. What was sequenced was blood. This CDR3 is CASSDRADTGELFF. As DNA, the CDR3 is TGTGCCAGCAGTGACAGGGCTGACACCGGGGAGCTGTTTTTT.